These T cell receptor beta chains were read from a single sample in a study of T cells after yellow fever vaccination. TCRdb passed the 5' RACE reads through MiXCR, listing each CDR3 protein once. The repertoire has approximately 610,000 distinct CDR3 sequences, around 16% of them found once; the top ten carry approximately 15%. The source was PBMCs, collected about 5 days after the first yellow fever vaccination. All receptors derive from a man younger than 30 who received the YFV17D yellow fever vaccine. Each CDR3 is given with its conserved first and last residue. Fields, in order: J gene, clone size, V gene, CDR3 protein. Clone size is given for some rows only: seen once, a few or many times, or a class if the clone is expanded.

>TRBJ1-2|.|TRBV6-5
CASSYYPGARYGYTF
>TRBJ1-5|few|TRBV7-2
CASSLDMMPNQPQHF
>TRBJ1-1|.|TRBV6-2/TRBV6-3
CASSPKYQGFNTEAFF
>TRBJ2-3|few|TRBV4-3
CASSPGVAGVDTQYF
>TRBJ1-2|few|TRBV5-4
CASSDDSNYGYTF
>TRBJ2-3|.|TRBV4-1
CASSPRLAEGTDTQYF
>TRBJ2-1|.|TRBV11-2
CASSEPPPASGGRTYNEQFF
>TRBJ2-5|once|TRBV20-1
CSATTPRLQTQYF
>TRBJ2-5|few|TRBV7-2
CASSTGLAGSQETQYF
>TRBJ2-7|.|TRBV20-1
CSARAPTPAGRSYEQYF
>TRBJ1-4|few|TRBV4-1
CASSRIGEKLFF
>TRBJ2-3|.|TRBV5-1
CASSQDRDSDTQYF
>TRBJ1-2|.|TRBV7-9
CASSLGGGMNYGYTF
>TRBJ2-1|few|TRBV20-1
CSGRGANNEQFF
>TRBJ2-1|.|TRBV4-1
CASSQPGLASYNEQFF
>TRBJ1-1|few|TRBV14
CASSLSGLRGGMNTEAFF
>TRBJ1-6|.|TRBV7-2
CASSSRQGDGSPLHF
>TRBJ2-1|few|TRBV29-1
CSVELQGPSYNEQFF
>TRBJ2-1|.|TRBV13
CASGGAGGDEQFF
>TRBJ1-1|few|TRBV5-1
CASSFGGKNTEAFF
>TRBJ2-6|.|TRBV10-1
CASSPGTGSGANVLTF
>TRBJ2-1|.|TRBV20-1
CSARDPEIAGGPNEQFF